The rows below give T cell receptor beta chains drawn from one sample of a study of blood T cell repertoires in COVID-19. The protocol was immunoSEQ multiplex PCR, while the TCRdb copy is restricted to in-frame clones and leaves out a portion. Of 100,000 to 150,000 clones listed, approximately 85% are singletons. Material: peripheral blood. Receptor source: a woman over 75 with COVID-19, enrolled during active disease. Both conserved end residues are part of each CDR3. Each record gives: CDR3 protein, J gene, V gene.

CDR3aa: CASSKEQEQGSKQFF
j_gene: TRBJ2-1
v_gene: TRBV19

CDR3aa: CASSLNWNEQFF
j_gene: TRBJ2-1
v_gene: TRBV5-5

CDR3aa: CASGQETNGYTF
j_gene: TRBJ1-2
v_gene: TRBV2

CDR3aa: CASSLNRMGAFF
j_gene: TRBJ1-1
v_gene: TRBV12-3/TRBV12-4

CDR3aa: CASSPGVGAFF
j_gene: TRBJ1-1
v_gene: TRBV12-3/TRBV12-4

CDR3aa: CATSRDGTGFGYTF
j_gene: TRBJ1-2
v_gene: TRBV15

CDR3aa: CASSLPGGETQYF
j_gene: TRBJ2-5
v_gene: TRBV27

CDR3aa: CASSRGDRGIYNEQFF
j_gene: TRBJ2-1
v_gene: TRBV28

CDR3aa: CASSPGTGDSSGANVLTF
j_gene: TRBJ2-6
v_gene: TRBV11-3

CDR3aa: CATSDRGGPNYGYTF
j_gene: TRBJ1-2
v_gene: TRBV24-1

CDR3aa: CASSQQDRVDGANVLTF
j_gene: TRBJ2-6
v_gene: TRBV4-3

CDR3aa: CASSHTGISYEQYF
j_gene: TRBJ2-7
v_gene: TRBV5-1

CDR3aa: CASRGALPNEKLFF
j_gene: TRBJ1-4
v_gene: TRBV6-5

CDR3aa: CASSLTGAGNTIYF
j_gene: TRBJ1-3
v_gene: TRBV5-6

CDR3aa: CSVDPRGPDETQYF
j_gene: TRBJ2-5
v_gene: TRBV29-1

CDR3aa: CASSLEGQGTTDTQYF
j_gene: TRBJ2-3
v_gene: TRBV28

CDR3aa: CASSTGSGTSLPKFF
j_gene: TRBJ2-1
v_gene: TRBV7-3

CDR3aa: CASSQMAGRSGTQYF
j_gene: TRBJ2-5
v_gene: TRBV3-1/TRBV3-2

CDR3aa: CASSPEWDRPNYGYTF
j_gene: TRBJ1-2
v_gene: TRBV28

CDR3aa: CASSPVEGSGRMKETQYF
j_gene: TRBJ2-5
v_gene: TRBV5-1

CDR3aa: CASSPRPAGRNTEAFF
j_gene: TRBJ1-1
v_gene: TRBV28

CDR3aa: CATSDTGGTDTQYF
j_gene: TRBJ2-3
v_gene: TRBV24-1

CDR3aa: CASSLSGTHNEQFF
j_gene: TRBJ2-1
v_gene: TRBV3-1/TRBV3-2

CDR3aa: CATSRDIGLAGTQQFF
j_gene: TRBJ2-1
v_gene: TRBV15

CDR3aa: CASSPGGSFEQFF
j_gene: TRBJ2-1
v_gene: TRBV18

CDR3aa: CSASRRVGSTDTQYF
j_gene: TRBJ2-3
v_gene: TRBV20-1

CDR3aa: CASSYSRGQGNNEQFF
j_gene: TRBJ2-1
v_gene: TRBV6-2/TRBV6-3

CDR3aa: CASSGGISSYNEQFF
j_gene: TRBJ2-1
v_gene: TRBV7-3

CDR3aa: CASSFGAEAQETQYF
j_gene: TRBJ2-5
v_gene: TRBV28

CDR3aa: CSGRDRITVEDTQYF
j_gene: TRBJ2-3
v_gene: TRBV29-1

CDR3aa: CASHGGRDNEKLFF
j_gene: TRBJ1-4
v_gene: TRBV28

CDR3aa: CASSLLGLGGGGGEKLFF
j_gene: TRBJ1-4
v_gene: TRBV5-6

CDR3aa: CASSKDGTAERSGANVLTF
j_gene: TRBJ2-6
v_gene: TRBV21-1

CDR3aa: CASNQRQGSDTQYF
j_gene: TRBJ2-3
v_gene: TRBV11-1

CDR3aa: CASSSGREADTQYF
j_gene: TRBJ2-3
v_gene: TRBV6-2/TRBV6-3

CDR3aa: CASSAPGQFQETQYF
j_gene: TRBJ2-5
v_gene: TRBV25-1

CDR3aa: CASSWQGTNTGELFF
j_gene: TRBJ2-2
v_gene: TRBV5-1

CDR3aa: CAISELTDEQYF
j_gene: TRBJ2-7
v_gene: TRBV10-3

CDR3aa: CASGLEGLTEAFF
j_gene: TRBJ1-1
v_gene: TRBV5-1

CDR3aa: CASSYFDGSDRDNTDTQYF
j_gene: TRBJ2-3
v_gene: TRBV6-7

CDR3aa: CASSPEVGGQQFF
j_gene: TRBJ2-1
v_gene: TRBV6-5

CDR3aa: CASSEITGSEQYF
j_gene: TRBJ2-7
v_gene: TRBV9

CDR3aa: CASSQGFSGSQETQYF
j_gene: TRBJ2-5
v_gene: TRBV7-9

CDR3aa: CASSPGTSGSPWAYNEQFF
j_gene: TRBJ2-1
v_gene: TRBV7-2

CDR3aa: CASSTDPGDGYTF
j_gene: TRBJ1-2
v_gene: TRBV18